This entry lists 11 T cell receptor beta chains sequenced from one sample in a study of Graves' ophthalmopathy and Graves' hyperthyroidism. Investigators amplified TCR beta CDR3 regions from RNA transcripts. An opening RT-PCR round employed HTBI primers and preceded a second-round multiplex PCR. MiXCR, run by TCRdb on the multiplex PCR reads, gives a single entry per CDR3 protein. Among 620,000 or so distinct CDR3 sequences listed, approximately 21% were seen once. Material: peripheral blood. Receptors were obtained from a woman aged 18 to 35 with stable Graves' hyperthyroidism. Some clones in this sample may be carry-over from other donors' samples.

V usage is TRBV24-1 and J usage is TRBJ2-5; tentatively, D is TRBD2 (6 bases). This CDR3 has 14 residues. Trimming shortened V by 7 bases and J by 4 bases, and 15 bases separated the two germline ends. In germline, CDR1 is KGHDR, CDR2 SFDVKD. The CDR3 reads CATSSGAGPETQYF. CDR3 coding DNA: TGTGCCACCAGCTCCGGGGCGGGGCCAGAGACCCAGTACTTC.

This clonotype was seen many times. The V and J genes are TRBV30 and TRBJ1-1; a possible D gene is TRBD1 (5 bases). Germline CDR1 reads GTSNPN; CDR2 reads SVGIG (reference sequence). The CDR3 sequence is 13 residues long. Between the trimmed V and J ends, which lost 0 bases and 6 bases, there was a span of 11 bases. CDR3 region: CAWSVIRGAEAFF. The CDR3 DNA reads TGTGCCTGGAGTGTAATTAGAGGGGCTGAAGCTTTCTTT.

This clonotype was seen repeatedly, ten times or more. The CDR3 region has the DNA TGCAGCGTTGGAGGAGGGAGAGAGACCCAGTACTTC. This codes for CSVGGGRETQYF. V gene TRBV29-1 combines with J gene TRBJ2-5, with D possibly matching TRBD2 (6 bases). The CDR3 length is 12 residues. Germline CDR1 and CDR2: SQVTM and ANQGSEA. V lost 4 bases and J lost 4, with 10 bases in between.

This clonotype was found many times. The chain joins TRBV27 to TRBJ1-1; D uncertain. Germline assignment: CDR1 MNHEY and CDR2 SMNVEV (reference sequence). V was cut by 5 bases and J by 5 bases, with 15 bases left in between. The CDR3 extends over 14 amino acids. CDR3 region: CASSATTTETEAFF. CDR3 sequence (DNA): TGTGCCAGCAGTGCTACTACTACAGAAACTGAAGCTTTCTTT.

Of note for this clonotype: The junction shows a germline mismatch at one end, possibly a read error. The chain is built from TRBV11-2 and TRBJ2-4; perhaps TRBD2 as D (5 bases). Germline CDR1 SGHAT, CDR2 FQNNGV. This CDR3 is 14 amino acids long. CDR3 bases: TGTGCCAGCAGCTTATCGGACTCACTAAACATTAAGTACTTC. This gives the protein CASSLSDSLNIKYF.

This clonotype was counted ten times or more. The chain recombines TRBV20-1 with TRBJ2-7; unclear D gene. V lost 1 base to trimming and J lost 4 bases, with 11 bases between them. CDR1 DFQATT and CDR2 SNEGSKA come from the germline V gene (reference sequence). This CDR3 has 13 amino acids. The CDR3 sequence: CSARGPGSYEQYF. For the CDR3, the DNA is TGCAGTGCTAGAGGTCCGGGTTCTTACGAGCAGTACTTC.

This clonotype was observed at least ten times. The chain employs TRBV7-8 and TRBJ1-2, with TRBD1 identical over 8 bases. Per the germline V gene, CDR1 is SGHVS and CDR2 is FQNEAQ. The CDR3 consists of 15 residues. J lost 7 bases, V lost 5 bases, and 12 bases had no gene match. The chain's CDR3 is CASSPTGGGWFGYTF. Written as DNA, the CDR3 is TGTGCCAGCAGCCCTACAGGGGGAGGGTGGTTTGGCTACACCTTC.

This clonotype was seen at least ten times. V gene TRBV24-1 combines with J gene TRBJ1-3; D ambiguous. V was pared by 3 bases and J by 0 bases, with 8 bases between. The CDR3 has 15 amino acids. Germline loops: CDR1 KGHDR, CDR2 SFDVKD. DNA for the CDR3: TGTGCCACCAGTGATGAGGGAAGCTCTGGAAACACCATATATTTT. As protein: CATSDEGSSGNTIYF.

This chain joins TRBV6-1 and TRBJ2-7, with TRBD1 matching over 8 bases. The CDR3 is made up of 16 amino acids. The J segment lost 5 bases and the V segment lost 2 bases, leaving 11 bases of the junction unmatched. Germline CDR1 and CDR2: MNHNS and SASEGT. Here the CDR3 reads CASSEHWQGASDEQYF. CDR3 coding DNA: TGTGCCAGCAGTGAACACTGGCAGGGGGCTTCAGACGAGCAGTACTTC.

Ten or more counts support this clonotype. The V and J genes are TRBV7-9 and TRBJ1-1, with D uncertain. V was shortened by 2 bases and J by 5 bases, with 9 bases between the two germline ends. This CDR3 has 13 residues. CDR1 SEHNR and CDR2 FQNEAQ come from the germline V gene (reference sequence). The DNA of the CDR3 is TGTGCCAGCAGCTTACAGCCGAAAACTGAAGCTTTCTTT. This translates into CASSLQPKTEAFF. The full variable domain, completed using reference TRBV7-9 and TRBJ1-1, is DTGVSQNPRHKITKRGQNVTFRCDPISEHNRLYWYRQTLGQGPEFLTYFQNEAQLEKSRLLSDRFSAERPKGSFSTLEIQRTEQGDSAMYLCASSLQPKTEAFFGQGTRLTVV.

This rearrangement joins TRBV10-3 to TRBJ2-7; D is uncertain. V lost 2 bases, J lost 3 bases, and 5 bases lay in between. The germline gives CDR1 ENHRY, CDR2 SYGVKD. The length of the CDR3 is 12 residues. The CDR3 sequence: CAISEAFYEQYF. CDR3 in DNA: TGTGCCATCAGTGAGGCCTTCTACGAGCAGTACTTC.